Presented here are 9 T cell receptor beta chains from one specimen sequenced in a study of Graves' ophthalmopathy and Graves' hyperthyroidism. From RNA, the CDR3 regions of TCR beta chains were amplified and sequenced. Second-round multiplex PCR followed a first-round RT-PCR using HTBI primers. TCRdb re-analysed the multiplex PCR reads in MiXCR, keeping a single row per CDR3 protein. The sample contains 450,000 or so distinct CDR3 sequences, about an eighth of which appear only once. Sequencing input: blood. Receptors originate from a woman in her twenties or thirties with Graves' ophthalmopathy.

This clonotype was detected many times. This sequence joins TRBV19 and TRBJ1-1; D unresolved. The ends were cut back, 7 bases at V and 0 bases at J, with 9 bases in the middle. The CDR3 has 13 residues. Germline lookup yields CDR1 LNHDA and CDR2 SQIVND (reference sequence). The CDR3 here is CASNEEMNTEAFF. CDR3 coding DNA: TGTGCCAGTAATGAAGAAATGAACACTGAAGCTTTCTTT.

V is TRBV5-1 and J is TRBJ2-4; 11 positions match TRBD1. This CDR3 has 15 residues. J was trimmed by 3 bases and V by 3 bases; bases with no gene match: 2. Germline values: CDR1 SGHRS, CDR2 YFSETQ. The CDR3 is CASSSGTGGKNIQYF. The CDR3 DNA is TGCGCCAGCAGCTCCGGGACAGGGGGCAAAAACATTCAGTACTTC.

This sequence joins TRBV28 and TRBJ2-7; D unresolved. The CDR3 is 13 residues long. V shed 7 bases and J shed 6 bases, with 16 bases lying between them. The V gene's germline CDR1 is MDHEN and CDR2 SYDVKM. CDR3 protein: CASTPAVLGEQYF. The CDR3 DNA follows: TGTGCCAGCACCCCGGCGGTTCTGGGCGAGCAGTACTTC.

The sample holds many counts of this clonotype. The J gene is TRBJ2-7, the V gene TRBV6-5; D is perhaps TRBD2 (6 bases). Looked up from germline, CDR1 is MNHEY and CDR2 is SVGAGI. This CDR3 spans 17 amino acids. The V end lost 4 bases, the J end lost 2 bases, and 21 bases lay between the germline ends. CDR3 residues: CASSSRGYRSFPYEQYF. As DNA, the CDR3 is TGTGCCAGCAGTTCCCGGGGGTATCGTTCCTTTCCCTACGAGCAGTACTTC.

This chain joins TRBV28 and TRBJ2-7; D not certain. V lost 3 bases to trimming and J lost 2 bases, with 5 bases between them. Germline CDR1 MDHEN, CDR2 SYDVKM. The CDR3 runs to 12 residues. The CDR3 DNA follows: TGTGCCAGCAGTTTGATGGCCTACGAGCAGTACTTC. Translated: CASSLMAYEQYF.

V and J are TRBV15 and TRBJ2-5, with a tentative D call TRBD2 (5 bases). V lost 0 bases and J lost 5, with 13 bases in between. Germline V CDR1 and CDR2: LNHNV, YYDKDF (reference sequence). The CDR3 is 15 amino acids. DNA of the CDR3: TGTGCCACCAGCAGAGATCGAGCGGCCCCGGAGACCCAGTACTTC. This codes for CATSRDRAAPETQYF.

This clonotype has a count of ten or more. The rearrangement links TRBV11-2 to TRBJ1-2; no reliable D call. Trimming shortened V by 5 bases and J by 8 bases, and 24 bases separated the two germline ends. Per germline, CDR1 SGHAT and CDR2 FQNNGV. The CDR3 loop spans 16 amino acids. CDR3 sequence: CASSPPGIEGLAGYTF. CDR3 bases: TGTGCCAGCAGCCCCCCCGGGATTGAAGGGTTGGCCGGCTACACCTTC.

The chain joins TRBV28 to TRBJ1-1; tentative D call: TRBD1 (6 bases). The CDR3 is 12 residues long. Germline V CDR1 and CDR2: MDHEN, SYDVKM. Trimming removed 2 bases at V and 10 bases at J, with 11 bases between. The CDR3 DNA reads TGTGCCAGCAGTTTAAGGGGGTATAGAGCTTTCTTT. It specifies CASSLRGYRAFF.

This rearrangement joins TRBV5-1 to TRBJ1-3; D may be TRBD1 (5 bases). Trimming pared 4 bases from V and 3 bases from J, leaving 8 bases between. This CDR3 comprises 13 residues. Germline V gene data show CDR1 as SGHRS and CDR2 as YFSETQ. The CDR3 region is CASSTDSGNTIYF. The CDR3 coding sequence is TGCGCCAGCAGCACTGACAGTGGAAACACCATATATTTT.